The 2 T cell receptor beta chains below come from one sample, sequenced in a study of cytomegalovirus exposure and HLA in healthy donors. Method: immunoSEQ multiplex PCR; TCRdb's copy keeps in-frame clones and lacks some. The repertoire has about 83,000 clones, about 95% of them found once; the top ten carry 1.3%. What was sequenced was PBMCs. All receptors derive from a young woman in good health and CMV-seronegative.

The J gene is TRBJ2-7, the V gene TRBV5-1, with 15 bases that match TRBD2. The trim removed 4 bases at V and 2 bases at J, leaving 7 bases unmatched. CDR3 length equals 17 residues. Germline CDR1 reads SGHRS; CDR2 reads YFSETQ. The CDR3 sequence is CASSRTSGRVLAYEQYF. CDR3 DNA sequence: TGCGCCAGCAGCCGGACTAGCGGGAGGGTTTTAGCCTACGAGCAGTACTTC. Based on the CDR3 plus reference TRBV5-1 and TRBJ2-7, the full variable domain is KAGVTQTPRYLIKTRGQQVTLSCSPISGHRSVSWYQQTPGQGLQFLFEYFSETQRNKGNFPGRFSGRQFSNSRSEMNVSTLELGDSALYLCASSRTSGRVLAYEQYFGPGTRLTVT.

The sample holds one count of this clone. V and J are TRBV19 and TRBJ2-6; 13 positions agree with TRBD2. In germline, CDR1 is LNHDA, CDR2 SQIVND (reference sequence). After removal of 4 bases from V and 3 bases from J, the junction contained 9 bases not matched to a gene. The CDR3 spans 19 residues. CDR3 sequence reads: CASSTRTSGGVGGANVLTF. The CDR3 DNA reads TGTGCCAGTAGTACTCGGACTAGCGGGGGAGTCGGTGGGGCCAACGTCCTGACTTTC.